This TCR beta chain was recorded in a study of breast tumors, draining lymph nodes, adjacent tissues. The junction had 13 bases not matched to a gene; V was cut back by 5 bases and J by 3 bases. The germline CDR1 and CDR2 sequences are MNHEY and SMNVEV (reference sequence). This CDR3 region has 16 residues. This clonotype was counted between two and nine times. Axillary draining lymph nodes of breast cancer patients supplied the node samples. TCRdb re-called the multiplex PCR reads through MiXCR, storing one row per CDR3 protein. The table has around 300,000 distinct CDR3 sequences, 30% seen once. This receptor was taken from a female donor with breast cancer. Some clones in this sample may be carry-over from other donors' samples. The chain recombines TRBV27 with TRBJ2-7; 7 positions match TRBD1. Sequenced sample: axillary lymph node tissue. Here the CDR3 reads CASSSKMTGISYEQYF. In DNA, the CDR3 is TGTGCCAGCAGTAGCAAAATGACAGGGATTAGCTACGAGCAGTACTTC.